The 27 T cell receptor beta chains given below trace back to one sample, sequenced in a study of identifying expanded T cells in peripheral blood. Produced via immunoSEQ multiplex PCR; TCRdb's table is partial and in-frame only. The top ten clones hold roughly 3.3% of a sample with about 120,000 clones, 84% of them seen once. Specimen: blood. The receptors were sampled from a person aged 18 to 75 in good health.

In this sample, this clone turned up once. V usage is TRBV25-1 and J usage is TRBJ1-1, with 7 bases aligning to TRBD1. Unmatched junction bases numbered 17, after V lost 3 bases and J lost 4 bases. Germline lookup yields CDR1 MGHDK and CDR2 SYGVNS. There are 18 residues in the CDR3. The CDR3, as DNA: TGTGCCAGCAGTGAGAGAGGAAGGGGGCGAAGATTGGGCACTGAAGCTTTCTTT. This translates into CASSERGRGRRLGTEAFF. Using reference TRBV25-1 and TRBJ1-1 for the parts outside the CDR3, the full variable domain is EADIYQTPRYLVIGTGKKITLECSQTMGHDKMYWYQQDPGMELHLIHYSYGVNSTEKGDLSSESTVSRIRTEHFPLTLESARPSHTSQYLCASSERGRGRRLGTEAFFGQGTRLTVV.

The CDR3 spells CASSFSGITNEKLFF. CDR3 in DNA: TGCGCCAGCAGCTTCTCAGGGATAACTAATGAAAAACTGTTTTTT. V gene TRBV5-1 combines with J gene TRBJ1-4, with D possibly being TRBD1 (5 bases). Trimming removed 2 bases from V and 1 base from J, with 9 bases in between. The germline V gene encodes CDR1 SGHRS and CDR2 YFSETQ. The CDR3 sequence is 15 residues long.

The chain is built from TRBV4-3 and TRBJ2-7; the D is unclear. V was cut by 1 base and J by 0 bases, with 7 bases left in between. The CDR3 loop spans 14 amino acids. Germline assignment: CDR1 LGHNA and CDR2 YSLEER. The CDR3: CASSQGSFSYEQYF. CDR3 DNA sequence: TGCGCCAGCAGCCAAGGTAGCTTCTCCTACGAGCAGTACTTC.

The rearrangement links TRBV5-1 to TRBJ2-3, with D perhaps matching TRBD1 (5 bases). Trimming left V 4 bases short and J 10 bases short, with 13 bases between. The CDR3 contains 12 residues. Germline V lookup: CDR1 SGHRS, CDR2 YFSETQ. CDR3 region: CASSRQSGAQYF. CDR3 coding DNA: TGCGCCAGCAGCAGACAGTCAGGAGCGCAGTATTTT.

The CDR3 loop reads CASSAMVNTEAFF. The DNA for the CDR3 is TGTGCCAGCAGCGCCATGGTGAACACTGAAGCTTTCTTT. The V and J genes are TRBV11-3 and TRBJ1-1; D remains unclear. The germline CDR1 and CDR2 sequences are SGHNT and YENEEA. The CDR3 runs 13 residues. Trimming shortened V by 5 bases and J by 0 bases, and 7 bases separated the two germline ends.

In DNA, the CDR3 is TGTGCCAGCAGCAAAGCCGTTGGAGGAGAGACCCAGTACTTC. Residues: CASSKAVGGETQYF. The chain links TRBV21-1 to TRBJ2-5; the table's D call of TRBD2 was not tested on the DNA. TRBV21-1 is tagged as a pseudogene. CDR3 length equals 14 residues.

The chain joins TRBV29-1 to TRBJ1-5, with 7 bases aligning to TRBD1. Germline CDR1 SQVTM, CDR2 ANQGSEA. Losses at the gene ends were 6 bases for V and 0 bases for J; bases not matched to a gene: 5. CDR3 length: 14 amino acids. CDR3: CSVDTGDSNQPQHF. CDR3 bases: TGCAGCGTCGATACAGGGGATAGCAATCAGCCCCAGCATTTT.

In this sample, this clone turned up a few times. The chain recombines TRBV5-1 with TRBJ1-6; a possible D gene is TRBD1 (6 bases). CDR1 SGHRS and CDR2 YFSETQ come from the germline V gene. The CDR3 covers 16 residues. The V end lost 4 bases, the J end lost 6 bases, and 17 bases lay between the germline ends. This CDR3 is CASSPRGQGINSPLHF. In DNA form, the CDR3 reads TGCGCCAGCAGCCCCCGGGGGCAAGGGATTAATTCACCCCTCCACTTT.

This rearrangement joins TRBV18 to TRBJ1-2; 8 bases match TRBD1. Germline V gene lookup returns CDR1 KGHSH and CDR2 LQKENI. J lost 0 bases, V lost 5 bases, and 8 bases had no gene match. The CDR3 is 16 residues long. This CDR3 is CASSSDRVFTNYGYTF. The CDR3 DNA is TGTGCCAGCTCATCGGACAGGGTTTTTACTAACTATGGCTACACCTTC. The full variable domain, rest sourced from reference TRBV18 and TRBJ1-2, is NAGVMQNPRHLVRRRGQEARLRCSPMKGHSHVYWYRQLPEEGLKFMVYLQKENIIDESGMPKERFSAEFPKEGPSILRIQQVVRGDSAAYFCASSSDRVFTNYGYTFGSGTRLTVV.

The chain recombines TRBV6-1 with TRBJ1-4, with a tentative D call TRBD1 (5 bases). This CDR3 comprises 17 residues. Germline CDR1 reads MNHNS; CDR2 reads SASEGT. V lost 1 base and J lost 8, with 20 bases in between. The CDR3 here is CASSEGLVGGAREKLFF. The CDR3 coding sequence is TGTGCCAGCAGTGAAGGGTTGGTCGGAGGGGCGAGGGAAAAACTGTTTTTT.

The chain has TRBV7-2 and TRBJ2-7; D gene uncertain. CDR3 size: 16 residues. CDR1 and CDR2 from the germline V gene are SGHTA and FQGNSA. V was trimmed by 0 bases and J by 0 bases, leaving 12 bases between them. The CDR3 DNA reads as TGTGCCAGCAGCTTAGCGGCCGGGTTAAACTCCTACGAGCAGTACTTC. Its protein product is CASSLAAGLNSYEQYF.

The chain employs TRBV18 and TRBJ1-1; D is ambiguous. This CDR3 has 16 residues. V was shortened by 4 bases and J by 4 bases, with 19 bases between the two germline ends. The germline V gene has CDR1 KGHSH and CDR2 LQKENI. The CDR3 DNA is TGTGCCAGCTCACTTAGCCCCGGGAGCGGAGGCACTGAAGCTTTCTTT. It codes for CASSLSPGSGGTEAFF.

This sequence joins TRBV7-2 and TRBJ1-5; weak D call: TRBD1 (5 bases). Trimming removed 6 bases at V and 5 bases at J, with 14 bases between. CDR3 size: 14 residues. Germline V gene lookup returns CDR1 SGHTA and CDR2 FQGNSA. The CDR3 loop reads CASRLGGRHQPQHF. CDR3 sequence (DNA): TGTGCCAGCAGGTTGGGGGGGAGGCATCAGCCCCAGCATTTT.

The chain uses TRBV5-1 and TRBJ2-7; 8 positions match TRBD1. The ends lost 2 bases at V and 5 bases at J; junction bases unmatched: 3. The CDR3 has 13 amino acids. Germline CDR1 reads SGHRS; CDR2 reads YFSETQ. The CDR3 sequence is CASSFSGGHEQYF. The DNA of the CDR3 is TGCGCCAGCAGCTTCTCAGGGGGCCACGAGCAGTACTTC.

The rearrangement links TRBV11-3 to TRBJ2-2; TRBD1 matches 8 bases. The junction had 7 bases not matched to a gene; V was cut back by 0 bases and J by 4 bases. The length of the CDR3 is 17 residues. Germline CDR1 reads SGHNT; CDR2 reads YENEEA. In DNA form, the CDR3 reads TGTGCCAGCAGCTTAGACAGGGGGCCTCAAGGCACCGGGGAGCTGTTTTTT. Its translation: CASSLDRGPQGTGELFF. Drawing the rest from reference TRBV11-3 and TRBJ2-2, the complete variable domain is EAGVVQSPRYKIIEKKQPVAFWCNPISGHNTLYWYLQNLGQGPELLIRYENEEAVDDSQLPKDRFSAERLKGVDSTLKIQPAELGDSAVYLCASSLDRGPQGTGELFFGEGSRLTVL.

CDR3 in DNA: TGTGCCAGCAGCACCTTAGGGGGGCTGGCTGGCTACACCTTC. Translation gives CASSTLGGLAGYTF. The rearrangement joins TRBV6-6 to TRBJ1-2; D might be TRBD1 (6 bases). The V gene lost 6 bases and the J gene lost 7 bases, with 18 bases spanning the gap. Germline V CDR1 and CDR2: MNHNY, SVGAGI (reference sequence). The length of the CDR3 is 14 residues.

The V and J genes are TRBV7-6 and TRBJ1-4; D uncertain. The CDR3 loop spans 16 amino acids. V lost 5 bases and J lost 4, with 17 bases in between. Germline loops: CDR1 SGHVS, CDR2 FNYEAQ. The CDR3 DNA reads TGTGCCAGCAGCAGGTTGGGAGTCCCCTTTAATGAAAAACTGTTTTTT. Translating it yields CASSRLGVPFNEKLFF.

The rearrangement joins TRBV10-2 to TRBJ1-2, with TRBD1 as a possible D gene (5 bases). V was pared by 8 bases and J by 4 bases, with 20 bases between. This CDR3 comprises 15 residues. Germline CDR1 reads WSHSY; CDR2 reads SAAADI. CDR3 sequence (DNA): TGCGCCAGCGGATCACCGGTCGGGGGGTCCTATGGCTACACCTTC. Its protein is CASGSPVGGSYGYTF.

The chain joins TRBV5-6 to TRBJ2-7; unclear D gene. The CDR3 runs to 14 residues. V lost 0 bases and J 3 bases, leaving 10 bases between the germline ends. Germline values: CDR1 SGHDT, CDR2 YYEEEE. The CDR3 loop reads CASSLEETNYEQYF. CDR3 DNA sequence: TGTGCCAGCAGCTTGGAGGAGACAAACTACGAGCAGTACTTC.

DNA for the CDR3: TGTGCCAGCAGCTTCTCAGTGGATTCTAGCACAGATACGCAGTATTTT. Translation gives CASSFSVDSSTDTQYF. The chain carries TRBV11-2 and TRBJ2-3; no firm D call. Germline V gives CDR1 SGHAT, CDR2 FQNNGV. The length of the CDR3 is 16 residues. The germline V and J ends were trimmed by 3 bases and 0 bases, with 13 bases remaining between them. The full variable domain, its missing parts supplied by reference TRBV11-2 and TRBJ2-3, is EAGVAQSPRYKIIEKRQSVAFWCNPISGHATLYWYQQILGQGPKLLIQFQNNGVVDDSQLPKDRFSAERLKGVDSTLKIQPAKLEDSAVYLCASSFSVDSSTDTQYFGPGTRLTVL.

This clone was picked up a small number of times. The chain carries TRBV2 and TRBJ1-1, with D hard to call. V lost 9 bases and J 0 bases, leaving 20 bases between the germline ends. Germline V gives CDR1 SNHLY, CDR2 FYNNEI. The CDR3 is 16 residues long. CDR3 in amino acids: CARVDIGPTLNTEAFF. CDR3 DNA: TGTGCCAGAGTTGATATTGGACCGACCCTGAACACTGAAGCTTTCTTT.

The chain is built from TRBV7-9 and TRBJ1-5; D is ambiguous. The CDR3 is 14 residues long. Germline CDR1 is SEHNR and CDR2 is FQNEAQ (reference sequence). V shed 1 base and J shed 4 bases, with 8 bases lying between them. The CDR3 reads CASSLEKDNQPQHF. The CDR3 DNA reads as TGTGCCAGCAGCTTAGAAAAGGATAATCAGCCCCAGCATTTT. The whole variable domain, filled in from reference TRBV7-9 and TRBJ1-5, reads DTGVSQNPRHKITKRGQNVTFRCDPISEHNRLYWYRQTLGQGPEFLTYFQNEAQLEKSRLLSDRFSAERPKGSFSTLEIQRTEQGDSAMYLCASSLEKDNQPQHFGDGTRLSIL.

CDR3 loop: CASSLYPGNTIYF. Written as DNA, the CDR3 is TGTGCCAGCAGTCTCTACCCCGGAAACACCATATATTTT. This chain joins TRBV27 and TRBJ1-3; no firm D call. This CDR3 has 13 residues. Between the trimmed V and J ends, which lost 5 bases and 4 bases, there was a span of 9 bases. Germline loops: CDR1 MNHEY, CDR2 SMNVEV (reference sequence).

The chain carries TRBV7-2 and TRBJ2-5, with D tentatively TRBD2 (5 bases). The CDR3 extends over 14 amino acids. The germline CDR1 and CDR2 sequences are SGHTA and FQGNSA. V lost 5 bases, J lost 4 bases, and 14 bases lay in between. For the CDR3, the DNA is TGTGCCAGCAGCCCCGGGATTCGGCGAGAGACCCAGTACTTC. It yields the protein CASSPGIRRETQYF.

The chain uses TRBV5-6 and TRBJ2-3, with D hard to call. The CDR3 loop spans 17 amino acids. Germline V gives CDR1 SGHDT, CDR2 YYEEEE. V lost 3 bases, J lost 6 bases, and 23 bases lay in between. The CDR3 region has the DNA TGTGCCAGCAGCTCCGCGCCCTCATATCTTAAAGCGGATACGCAGTATTTT. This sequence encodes CASSSAPSYLKADTQYF.

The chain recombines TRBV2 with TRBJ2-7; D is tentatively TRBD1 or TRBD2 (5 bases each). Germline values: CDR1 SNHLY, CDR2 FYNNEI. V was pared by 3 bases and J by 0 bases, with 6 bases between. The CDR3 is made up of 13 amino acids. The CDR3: CASSEGVSYEQYF. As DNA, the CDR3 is TGTGCCAGCAGTGAGGGGGTCTCCTACGAGCAGTACTTC.

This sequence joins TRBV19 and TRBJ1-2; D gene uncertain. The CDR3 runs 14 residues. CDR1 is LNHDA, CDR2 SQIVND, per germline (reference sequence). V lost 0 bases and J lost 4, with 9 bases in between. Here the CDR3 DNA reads TGTGCCAGTAGTATAGACCCACAGCTCTATGGCTACACCTTC. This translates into CASSIDPQLYGYTF.